This record covers a single T cell receptor beta chain. Its target is not known. Germline lookup yields CDR1 WNHNN and CDR2 SYGVQD (reference sequence). The V gene lost 5 bases and the J gene lost 2 bases, with 13 bases spanning the gap. This CDR3 has 14 residues. These data come from a study of cytomegalovirus exposure and HLA in healthy donors. The study's findings and limits: Indistinguishable V segments such as TRBV6-2 and TRBV6-3 were excluded. Donors were assumed by presence/absence analyses to have roughly uniform sequencing depth. Per a prior analysis, the majority of TCR beta V segments were productive roughly 90% or roughly 30% of the time.

The PCR contained 60 Vbeta and 13 Jbeta primers. This table comes from immunoSEQ multiplex PCR, and its TCRdb copy is limited to in-frame clones, with some not included. The sample records under 50,000 clones, about 66% being singletons. This TCR was recovered from a man aged 45-60 years in good health and CMV-seropositive. The genes are TRBV10-1 and TRBJ2-7; D perhaps matches TRBD2 (6 bases). The sample taken for sequencing was PBMCs. CDR3 region: CASSLRGLPYEQYF. For the CDR3, the DNA is TGCGCCAGCAGTCTAAGGGGACTCCCCTACGAGCAGTACTTC.